This TCR beta chain was recorded in a study of blood T cell repertoires in COVID-19. The overall study: The origin of the acute and convalescent COVID-19 samples was the United States, Italy and Spain. PBMCs, B-cell-depleted T cells, or T cells were the source of the cDNA or gDNA that made up the material.

This CDR3 is 13 amino acids long. V was pared by 3 bases and J by 10 bases, with 13 bases between. Germline V gives CDR1 GTSNPN, CDR2 SVGIG (reference sequence). Original handling: Amplification with reference gene primers provided the estimates of nucleated cell counts. Generated by immunoSEQ multiplex PCR, the TCRdb table keeps only in-frame clones and is missing some. The DNA was the basis for D and trimming; V, J and clone size are from that table. The sample has 250,000 to 350,000 clones, about 90% seen once. Sequencing was carried out using peripheral blood. The clonotype originates from a woman between 25 and 40 years old with COVID-19, enrolled during active disease. The V call is TRBV30, the J call TRBJ1-6; D remains ambiguous. CDR3: CAWRGGIGSPLHF. CDR3 sequence (DNA): TGTGCCTGGAGAGGAGGTATCGGATCACCCCTCCACTTT.